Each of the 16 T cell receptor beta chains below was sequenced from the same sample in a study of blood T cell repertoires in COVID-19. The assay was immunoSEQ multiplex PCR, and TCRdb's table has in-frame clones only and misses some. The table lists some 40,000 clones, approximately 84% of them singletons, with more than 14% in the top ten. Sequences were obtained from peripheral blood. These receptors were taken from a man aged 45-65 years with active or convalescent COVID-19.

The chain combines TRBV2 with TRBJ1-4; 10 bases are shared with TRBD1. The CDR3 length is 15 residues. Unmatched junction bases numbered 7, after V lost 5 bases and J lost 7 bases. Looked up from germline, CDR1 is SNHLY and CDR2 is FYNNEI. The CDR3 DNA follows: TGTGCCAGCAGTCGGGACAGGGGATGGTCTGAAAAACTGTTTTTT. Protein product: CASSRDRGWSEKLFF.

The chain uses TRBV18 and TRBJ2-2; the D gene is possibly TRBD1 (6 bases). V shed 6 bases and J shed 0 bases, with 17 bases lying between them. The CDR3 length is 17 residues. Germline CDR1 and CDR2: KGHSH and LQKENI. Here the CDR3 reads CASSVGGRGANTGELFF. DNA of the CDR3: TGTGCCAGCTCGGTTGGTGGCAGGGGCGCGAACACCGGGGAGCTGTTTTTT.

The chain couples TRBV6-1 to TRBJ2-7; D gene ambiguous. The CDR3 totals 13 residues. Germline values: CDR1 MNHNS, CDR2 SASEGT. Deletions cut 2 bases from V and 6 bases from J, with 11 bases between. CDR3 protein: CASSELVATEQYF. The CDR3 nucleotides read TGTGCCAGCAGTGAATTAGTAGCCACCGAGCAGTACTTC.

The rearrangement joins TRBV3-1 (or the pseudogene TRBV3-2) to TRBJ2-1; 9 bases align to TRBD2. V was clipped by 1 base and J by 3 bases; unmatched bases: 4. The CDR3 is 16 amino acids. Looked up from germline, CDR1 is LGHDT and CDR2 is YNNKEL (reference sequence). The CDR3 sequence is CASSQGPSGDYNEQFF. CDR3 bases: TGTGCCAGCAGCCAAGGTCCTAGCGGGGACTACAATGAGCAGTTCTTC.

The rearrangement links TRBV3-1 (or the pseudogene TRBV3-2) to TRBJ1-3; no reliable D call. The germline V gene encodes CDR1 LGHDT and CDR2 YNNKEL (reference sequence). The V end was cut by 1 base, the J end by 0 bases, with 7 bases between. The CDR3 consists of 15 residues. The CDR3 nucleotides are TGTGCCAGCAGCCAAGTTACCAGCTCTGGAAACACCATATATTTT. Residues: CASSQVTSSGNTIYF.

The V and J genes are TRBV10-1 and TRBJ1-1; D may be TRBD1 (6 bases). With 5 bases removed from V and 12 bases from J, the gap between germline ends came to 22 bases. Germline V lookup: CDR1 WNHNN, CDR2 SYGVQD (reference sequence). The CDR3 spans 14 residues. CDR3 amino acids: CASSPGQFGVLSFF. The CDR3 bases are TGCGCCAGCAGTCCAGGACAGTTTGGAGTCCTATCTTTCTTT.

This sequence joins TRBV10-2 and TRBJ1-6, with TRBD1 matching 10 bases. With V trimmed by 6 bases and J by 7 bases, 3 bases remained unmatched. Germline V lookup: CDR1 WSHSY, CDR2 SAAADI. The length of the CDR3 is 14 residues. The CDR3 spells CASSRTGGNSPLHF. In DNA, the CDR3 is TGCGCCAGCAGCAGGACAGGGGGGAATTCACCCCTCCACTTT.

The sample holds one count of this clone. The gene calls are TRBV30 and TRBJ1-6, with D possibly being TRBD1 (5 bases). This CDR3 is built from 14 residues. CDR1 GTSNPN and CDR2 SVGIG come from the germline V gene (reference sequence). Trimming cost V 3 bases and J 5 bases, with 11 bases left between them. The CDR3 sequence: CAWREGRHNSPLHF. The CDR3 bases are TGTGCCTGGAGGGAGGGGCGGCATAATTCACCCCTCCACTTT. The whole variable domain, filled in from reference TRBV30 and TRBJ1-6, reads SQTIHQWPATLVQPVGSPLSLECTVEGTSNPNLYWYRQAAGRGLQLLFYSVGIGQISSEVPQNLSASRPQDRQFILSSKKLLLSDSGFYLCAWREGRHNSPLHFGNGTRLTVT.

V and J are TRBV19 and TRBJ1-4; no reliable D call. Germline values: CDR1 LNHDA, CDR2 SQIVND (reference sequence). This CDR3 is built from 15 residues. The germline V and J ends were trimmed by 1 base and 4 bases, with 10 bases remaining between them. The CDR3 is CASSIGGRINEKLFF. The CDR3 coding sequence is TGTGCCAGTAGTATAGGTGGCAGGATTAATGAAAAACTGTTTTTT.

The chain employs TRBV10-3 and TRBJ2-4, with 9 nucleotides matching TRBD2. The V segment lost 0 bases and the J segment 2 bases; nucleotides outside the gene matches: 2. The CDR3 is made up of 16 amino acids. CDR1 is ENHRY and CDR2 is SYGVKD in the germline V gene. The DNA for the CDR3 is TGTGCCATCAGTGAGTCGGCTAGCGGGACCAAAAACATTCAGTACTTC. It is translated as CAISESASGTKNIQYF.

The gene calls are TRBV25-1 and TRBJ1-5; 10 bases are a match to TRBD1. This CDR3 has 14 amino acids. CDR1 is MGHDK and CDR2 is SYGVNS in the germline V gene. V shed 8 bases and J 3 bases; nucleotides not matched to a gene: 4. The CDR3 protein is CASGTGVDNQPQHF. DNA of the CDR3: TGTGCCAGCGGGACAGGGGTAGACAATCAGCCCCAGCATTTT.

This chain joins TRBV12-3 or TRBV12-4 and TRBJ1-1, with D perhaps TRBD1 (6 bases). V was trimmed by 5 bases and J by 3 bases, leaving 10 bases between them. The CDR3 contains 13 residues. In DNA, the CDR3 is TGTGCCAGCAGTCAGGGGTCCTACACTGAAGCTTTCTTT. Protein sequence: CASSQGSYTEAFF.

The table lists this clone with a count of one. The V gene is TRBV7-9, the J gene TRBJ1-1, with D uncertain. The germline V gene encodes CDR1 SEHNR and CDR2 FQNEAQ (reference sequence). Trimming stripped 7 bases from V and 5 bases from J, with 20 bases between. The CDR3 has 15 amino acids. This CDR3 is CASTIGGVGATEAFF. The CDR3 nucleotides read TGTGCCAGCACAATCGGCGGGGTCGGAGCGACTGAAGCTTTCTTT.

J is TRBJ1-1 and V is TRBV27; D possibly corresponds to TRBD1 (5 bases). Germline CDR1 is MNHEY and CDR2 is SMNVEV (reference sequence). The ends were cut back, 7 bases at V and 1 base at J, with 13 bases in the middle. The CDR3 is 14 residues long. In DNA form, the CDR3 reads TGTGCCAGCACCGCCGGGGGTAGGAACACTGAAGCTTTCTTT. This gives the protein CASTAGGRNTEAFF.

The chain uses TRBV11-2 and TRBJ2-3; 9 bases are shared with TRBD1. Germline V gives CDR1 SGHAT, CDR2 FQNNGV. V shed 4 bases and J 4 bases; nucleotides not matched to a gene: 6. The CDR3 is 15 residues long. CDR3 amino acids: CASSYPGQGPDTQYF. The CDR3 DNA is TGTGCCAGCAGCTACCCGGGACAGGGCCCAGATACGCAGTATTTT.

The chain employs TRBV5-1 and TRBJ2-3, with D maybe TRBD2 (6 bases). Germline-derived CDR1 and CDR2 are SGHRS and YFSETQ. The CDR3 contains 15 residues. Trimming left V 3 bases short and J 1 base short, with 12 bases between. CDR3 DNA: TGCGCCAGCAGCTCAGGTGGCGGGGGCACAGATACGCAGTATTTT. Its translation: CASSSGGGGTDTQYF.